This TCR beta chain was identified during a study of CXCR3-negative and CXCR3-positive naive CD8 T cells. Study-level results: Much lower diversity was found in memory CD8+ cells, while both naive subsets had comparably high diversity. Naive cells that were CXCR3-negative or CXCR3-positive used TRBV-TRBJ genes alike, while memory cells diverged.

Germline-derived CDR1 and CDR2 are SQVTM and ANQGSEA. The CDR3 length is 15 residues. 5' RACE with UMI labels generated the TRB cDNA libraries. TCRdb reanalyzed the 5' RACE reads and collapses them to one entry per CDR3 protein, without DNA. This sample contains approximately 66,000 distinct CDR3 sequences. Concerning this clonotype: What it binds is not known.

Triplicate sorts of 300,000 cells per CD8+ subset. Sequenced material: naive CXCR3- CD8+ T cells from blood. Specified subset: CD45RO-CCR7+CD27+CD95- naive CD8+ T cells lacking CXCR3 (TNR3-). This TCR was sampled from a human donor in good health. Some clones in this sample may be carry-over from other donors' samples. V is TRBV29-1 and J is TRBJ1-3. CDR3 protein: CSVSGLGLSGNTIYF.